This entry lists 16 T cell receptor beta chains sequenced from one sample in a study of blood T cell repertoires in COVID-19. Clones were sequenced by immunoSEQ multiplex PCR, and TCRdb holds only the in-frame ones, with some missing. The table has approximately 130,000 clones, 69% seen once; the top ten hold roughly 2%. Sequencing input: peripheral blood. The receptors stem from an older woman with acute or convalescent COVID-19.

The chain combines TRBV28 with TRBJ2-7; a possible D gene is TRBD1 (6 bases). This CDR3 region has 11 residues. The germline CDR1 and CDR2 sequences are MDHEN and SYDVKM. The V gene lost 6 bases and the J gene lost 6 bases, with 9 bases spanning the gap. CDR3 nucleotides: TGTGCCAGCAGAACAGGGAGCGAGCAGTACTTC. Protein product: CASRTGSEQYF.

The gene calls are TRBV6-5 and TRBJ1-5; a possible D gene is TRBD1 (5 bases). Trimming left V 8 bases short and J 9 bases short, with 14 bases between. The CDR3 spans 12 residues. Germline V CDR1 and CDR2: MNHEY, SVGAGI. Here the CDR3 DNA reads TGTGCCAGCCGGGGGGGTATGGGGCCCCAGCATTTT. The encoded protein is CASRGGMGPQHF.

The chain employs TRBV27 and TRBJ2-7, with TRBD1 matching over 8 bases. V shed 2 bases and J 0 bases; nucleotides not matched to a gene: 6. There are 16 residues in the CDR3. Germline V gene data show CDR1 as MNHEY and CDR2 as SMNVEV (reference sequence). CDR3 coding DNA: TGTGCCAGCAGTTTAAGTGTGGGACAGGACTCCTACGAGCAGTACTTC. It specifies CASSLSVGQDSYEQYF.

The genes are TRBV7-9 and TRBJ2-5; the match to TRBD1 covers 8 bases. This CDR3 spans 16 amino acids. Per the germline V gene, CDR1 is SEHNR and CDR2 is FQNEAQ (reference sequence). V was pared by 4 bases and J by 1 base, with 8 bases of the junction left unmatched. The CDR3 DNA reads TGTGCCAGCAGCTCTATACGGACAGGGTTCCAAGAGACCCAGTACTTC. This sequence encodes CASSSIRTGFQETQYF.

The chain couples TRBV7-2 to TRBJ2-1; maybe TRBD1 (6 bases). With 1 base removed from V and 2 bases from J, the gap between germline ends came to 9 bases. The CDR3 length is 15 residues. Germline V CDR1 and CDR2: SGHTA, FQGNSA. CDR3 coding DNA: TGTGCCAGCAGCTTAGAAGGGGGTACCTACAATGAGCAGTTCTTC. Its protein product is CASSLEGGTYNEQFF.

The V gene is TRBV5-1, the J gene TRBJ1-1; D is unclear. The CDR3 runs 14 residues. The V gene's germline CDR1 is SGHRS and CDR2 YFSETQ. Trimming left V 0 bases short and J 5 bases short, with 11 bases between. Written as DNA, the CDR3 is TGCGCCAGCAGCTTGGGTGAGGCAACGACTGAAGCTTTCTTT. This codes for CASSLGEATTEAFF.

The chain is built from TRBV28 and TRBJ2-7; no clear D. The CDR3 is made up of 11 amino acids. The V gene lost 5 bases and the J gene lost 7 bases, with 9 bases spanning the gap. Germline V CDR1 and CDR2: MDHEN, SYDVKM. CDR3 nucleotide sequence: TGTGCCAGCAGTCCCATGCAGGAGCAGTACTTC. Its translation: CASSPMQEQYF.

The V call is TRBV9, the J call TRBJ2-3; 7 bases match TRBD2. With V trimmed by 4 bases and J by 1 base, 9 bases remained unmatched. Germline loops: CDR1 SGDLS, CDR2 YYNGEE. The CDR3 consists of 16 residues. The CDR3 is CASSPPRAGGTDTQYF. The CDR3 coding sequence is TGTGCCAGCAGCCCCCCCAGGGCGGGAGGCACAGATACGCAGTATTTT.

The J gene is TRBJ2-2, the V gene TRBV6-6; 15 bases are a match to TRBD2. The CDR3 sequence is 18 residues long. J lost 2 bases, V lost 5 bases, and 6 bases had no gene match. Germline V gene lookup returns CDR1 MNHNY and CDR2 SVGAGI (reference sequence). The CDR3 sequence: CASSPRTSGRANTGELFF. The CDR3 region has the DNA TGTGCCAGCAGTCCGAGGACTAGCGGGAGGGCCAACACCGGGGAGCTGTTTTTT.

V usage is TRBV5-1 and J usage is TRBJ2-5, with TRBD1 identical over 10 bases. Germline V gene data show CDR1 as SGHRS and CDR2 as YFSETQ. The length of the CDR3 is 15 residues. Germline trimming cut 3 bases from V and 1 base from J; bases unmatched to any gene: 3. CDR3: CASSSGTGVQETQYF. The CDR3 DNA follows: TGCGCCAGCAGCTCAGGGACAGGGGTCCAAGAGACCCAGTACTTC.

The gene calls are TRBV5-1 and TRBJ2-2; 7 bases are a match to TRBD1. Germline V CDR1 and CDR2: SGHRS, YFSETQ. V lost 3 bases to trimming and J lost 4 bases; unmatched junction nucleotides: 9. The CDR3 spans 16 residues. The chain's CDR3 is CASSWTGTESTGELFF. CDR3 nucleotides: TGCGCCAGCAGCTGGACCGGGACAGAATCCACCGGGGAGCTGTTTTTT.

The CDR3 region is CASSFTSDRGNSPLHF. The CDR3 DNA sequence: TGCGCCAGCAGCTTTACTTCCGACAGGGGAAATTCACCCCTCCACTTT. The V gene is TRBV5-1, the J gene TRBJ1-6; 8 positions agree with TRBD1. V dropped 2 bases and J dropped 7; count of bases not matched to a gene: 8. This CDR3 has 16 residues. Germline values: CDR1 SGHRS, CDR2 YFSETQ.

This clone has ten or more counts. V and J are TRBV5-1 and TRBJ2-2; possibly TRBD2 for D (5 bases). This CDR3 region has 14 residues. Germline V gene sequence: CDR1 SGHRS, CDR2 YFSETQ. With 5 bases removed from V and 1 base from J, the gap between germline ends came to 9 bases. The CDR3 here is CASRVGLNTGELFF. CDR3 coding DNA: TGCGCCAGCAGGGTAGGACTGAACACCGGGGAGCTGTTTTTT.

The rearrangement uses TRBV12-5 and TRBJ2-3; D perhaps matches TRBD2 (7 bases). CDR1 LGHNT and CDR2 FRNRAP come from the germline V gene. V lost 0 bases and J 5 bases, leaving 21 bases between the germline ends. CDR3 size: 18 residues. CDR3 sequence (DNA): TGTGCTAGTGGTTTGGTCCTTCGGGGGGCGATTAGTGTAGATACGCAGTATTTT. Protein sequence: CASGLVLRGAISVDTQYF.

The gene calls are TRBV19 and TRBJ1-6, with TRBD1 matching over 7 bases. Germline-derived CDR1 and CDR2 are LNHDA and SQIVND (reference sequence). This CDR3 contains 17 residues. Trimming at V came to 3 bases and at J to 10 bases, leaving 15 bases not matched to a gene. Here the CDR3 DNA reads TGTGCCAGTAGTATCGCCCCCAGACAGGGTGACGGATCACCCCTCCACTTT. Translating gives CASSIAPRQGDGSPLHF.

The chain uses TRBV7-9 and TRBJ2-3; TRBD2 matches 14 bases. The trim removed 5 bases at V and 5 bases at J, leaving 15 bases unmatched. This CDR3 spans 19 amino acids. CDR1 and CDR2 from the germline V gene are SEHNR and FQNEAQ (reference sequence). The CDR3 here is CASSEGTRTSGGTRDTQYF. The CDR3 DNA is TGTGCCAGCAGCGAAGGGACAAGGACTAGCGGGGGGACGCGAGATACGCAGTATTTT.